The next 8 T cell receptor beta chains were all read from a single sample in a study of T cells in localized non-small cell lung cancer (dated by TCRdb to about 2020). Library preparation employed the immunoSEQ multiplex PCR assay. Imported from immuneACCESS, the table was reduced by TCRdb to in-frame sequences with V and J called. These copies leave out some clones; in studies compared against another copy, an unresolved V gene accounts for under half, and the cause of the remainder is not known. For this sample the table gives 60,000 to 75,000 clones, of which roughly 81% were detected only once. The ten largest clonotypes hold roughly 4.5% of the sample. The sample in question was PBMCs, obtained before any cancer treatment. Receptor source: a man aged 35 to 69 with stage II lung adenocarcinoma.

In DNA form, the CDR3 reads TGTGCCAGCTTTGGGGCTAGGGGCGGCTACGAGCAGTACTTC. Residues: CASFGARGGYEQYF. J is TRBJ2-7 and V is TRBV6-1, with D possibly TRBD1 on 5 matching bases. CDR3 size: 14 residues. Germline V CDR1 and CDR2: MNHNS, SASEGT. Trimming cost V 8 bases and J 3 bases, with 17 bases left between them.

This clone showed up just a few times. The chain recombines TRBV2 with TRBJ1-5; 8 bases match TRBD1. V gave up 3 bases and J gave up 7 bases; unmatched junction bases: 2. CDR1 and CDR2 from the germline V gene are SNHLY and FYNNEI. This CDR3 contains 13 residues. DNA for the CDR3: TGTGCCAGCAGTGACAGGGGGCGCCAGCCCCAGCATTTT. It encodes CASSDRGRQPQHF.

The chain couples TRBV5-1 to TRBJ2-6, with D unclear. Germline CDR1 reads SGHRS; CDR2 reads YFSETQ. CDR3 length: 15 residues. The V gene lost 4 bases and the J gene lost 2 bases, with 10 bases spanning the gap. The chain's CDR3 is CASSPAVTGANVLTF. Written as DNA, the CDR3 is TGCGCCAGCAGCCCGGCAGTTACTGGGGCCAACGTCCTGACTTTC.

The chain combines TRBV5-1 with TRBJ2-1, with D perhaps assigned TRBD1 or TRBD2 (5 bases each). Germline CDR1 SGHRS, CDR2 YFSETQ. The CDR3 runs 16 residues. The V end lost 4 bases, the J end lost 7 bases, and 21 bases lay between the germline ends. The CDR3 is CASSLSGTTERNEQFF. CDR3 coding DNA: TGCGCCAGCAGCCTCTCCGGGACCACGGAGAGGAATGAGCAGTTCTTC.

The chain is built from TRBV19 and TRBJ2-2; D remains unclear. CDR1 and CDR2 from the germline V gene are LNHDA and SQIVND (reference sequence). CDR3 length: 12 residues. V lost 6 bases and J 1 base, leaving 3 bases between the germline ends. CDR3 coding DNA: TGTGCCAGTAGGGGGAACACCGGGGAGCTGTTTTTT. Amino acid sequence: CASRGNTGELFF.

The CDR3 DNA follows: TGTGCCAGCACCACGACAGAGTTTACCGGGGAGCTGTTTTTT. It translates to CASTTTEFTGELFF. The V and J genes are TRBV6-5 and TRBJ2-2, with D perhaps TRBD1 (5 bases). CDR1 and CDR2 from the germline V gene are MNHEY and SVGAGI. The CDR3 extends over 14 amino acids. The germline V and J ends were trimmed by 7 bases and 5 bases, with 14 bases remaining between them.

This sequence joins TRBV5-1 and TRBJ1-4, with 8 bases that match TRBD1. This CDR3 is 17 amino acids long. J gave up 3 bases and V 4 bases, and 11 bases lay outside the gene matches. Germline V gives CDR1 SGHRS, CDR2 YFSETQ. The CDR3: CASSPFGQGGSNEKLFF. The DNA for the CDR3 is TGCGCCAGCAGCCCCTTCGGACAGGGAGGATCTAATGAAAAACTGTTTTTT.

The genes are TRBV5-4 and TRBJ1-1; D may be TRBD1 (6 bases). The germline V and J ends were trimmed by 4 bases and 4 bases, with 17 bases remaining between them. The CDR3 consists of 15 residues. The germline V gene has CDR1 SGHNT and CDR2 YYREEE (reference sequence). The CDR3 sequence: CASSLLQGVSTEAFF. CDR3 bases: TGTGCCAGCAGCCTTCTACAGGGCGTGAGCACTGAAGCTTTCTTT.